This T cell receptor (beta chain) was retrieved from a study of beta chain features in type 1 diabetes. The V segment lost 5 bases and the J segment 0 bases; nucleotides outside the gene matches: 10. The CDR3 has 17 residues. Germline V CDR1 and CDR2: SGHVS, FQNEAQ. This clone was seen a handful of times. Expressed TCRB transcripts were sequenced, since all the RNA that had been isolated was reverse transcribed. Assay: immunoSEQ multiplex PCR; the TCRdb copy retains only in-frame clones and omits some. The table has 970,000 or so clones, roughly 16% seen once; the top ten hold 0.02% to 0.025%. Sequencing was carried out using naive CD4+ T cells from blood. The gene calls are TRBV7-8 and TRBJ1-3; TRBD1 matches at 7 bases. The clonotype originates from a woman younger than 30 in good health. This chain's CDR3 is CASSTEGAPRSGNTIYF. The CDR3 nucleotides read TGTGCCAGCAGCACCGAGGGGGCGCCGCGCTCTGGAAACACCATATATTTT. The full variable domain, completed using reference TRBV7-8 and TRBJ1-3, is GAGVSQSPRYKVAKRGQDVALRCDPISGHVSLFWYQQALGQGPEFLTYFQNEAQLDKSGLPSDRFFAERPEGSVSTLKIQRTQQEDSAVYLCASSTEGAPRSGNTIYFGEGSWLTVV.